The 5 T cell receptor beta chains presented below share a single source sample, sequenced in a study of shared clonotypes between healthy human individuals (dated by TCRdb to the early 2020s). Receptors were amplified or captured by the immunoSEQ multiplex PCR assay. The table comes from immuneACCESS by way of TCRdb, which keeps in-frame sequences with V and J called. Part of the clones is missing from these tables; in studies checked, under half for an unresolved V gene and the rest for unknown reasons. The sample contains about 2.3 million clones, 93% of them found a single time. About 0.41% of the sample goes to the ten largest clones. The sequencing sample was made of naive CD4+ T cells from PBMCs. The sample's cell subset or site label is to be understood as: CD45RA+ positively selected. The receptor set was obtained from a man aged 18 to 30 in good health. Some clones in this sample may be carry-over from other donors' samples.

This chain joins TRBV2 and TRBJ2-7, with D unclear. The V gene's germline CDR1 is SNHLY and CDR2 FYNNEI. The CDR3 is 13 residues long. Trimming cost V 6 bases and J 2 bases, with 11 bases left between them. The DNA of the CDR3 is TGTGCCAGCAGGATGGGATTGACCTACGAGCAGTACTTC. Protein: CASRMGLTYEQYF.

The CDR3 DNA follows: TGCGCCAGCAGACTCGGACAGCGGTACGAGACCCAGTACTTC. Its protein product is CASRLGQRYETQYF. The rearrangement links TRBV5-1 to TRBJ2-5; possible D gene TRBD1, 6 bases. With 5 bases removed from V and 5 bases from J, the gap between germline ends came to 16 bases. CDR1 is SGHRS and CDR2 is YFSETQ in the germline V gene. The length of the CDR3 is 14 residues.

The genes are TRBV28 and TRBJ2-1; 8 bases agree with TRBD2. V shed 2 bases and J 4 bases; nucleotides not matched to a gene: 13. The CDR3 contains 18 residues. In germline, CDR1 is MDHEN, CDR2 SYDVKM. In nucleotides, the CDR3 is TGTGCCAGCAGTTTAAATCCTGCCGGGACTAGTGGGTACAATGAGCAGTTCTTC. It encodes CASSLNPAGTSGYNEQFF.

This clone was counted once. V gene TRBV30 combines with J gene TRBJ2-1, with D tentatively TRBD2 (5 bases). V gave up 3 bases and J gave up 4 bases, with 16 bases separating them. CDR3 length equals 15 residues. Germline V CDR1 and CDR2: GTSNPN, SVGIG (reference sequence). The CDR3, as DNA: TGTGCCTGGAGAGATTGGACTGAGTTTTACAATGAGCAGTTCTTC. Translation gives CAWRDWTEFYNEQFF.

This chain links TRBV4-3 with TRBJ2-5; D might be TRBD1 (5 bases). The ends were cut back, 0 bases at V and 3 bases at J, with 8 bases in the middle. Germline V gene data show CDR1 as LGHNA and CDR2 as YSLEER. This CDR3 contains 14 residues. CDR3 sequence reads: CASSQDYRKETQYF. In DNA form, the CDR3 reads TGCGCCAGCAGCCAAGACTACAGGAAAGAGACCCAGTACTTC.